Listed here are 2 T cell receptor beta chains from one sample, sequenced in a study of regulatory T cells in long-lasting Graves disease. Time point described: persistent/refractory GD, antithyroid drugs over 5 years with positive TRAb. PBMC RNA was the source of the TCR library. Arm-PCR of CDR3 regions and iRepertoire HTBI primers were used to build TCR beta libraries. MiXCR, applied by TCRdb to the multiplex PCR reads, yields one record per CDR3 protein. In the table there are fewer than 400,000 distinct CDR3 sequences, 20% to 25% of which are singletons. Sequenced material: peripheral blood mononuclear cells (PBMCs), taken when the disease was refractory, from a patient treated with antithyroid drugs. The receptor source for this set is a female donor with Graves disease.

This clonotype was counted between two and nine times. V is TRBV20-1 and J is TRBJ2-3; 10 bases line up with TRBD2. In germline, CDR1 is DFQATT, CDR2 SNEGSKA (reference sequence). J gave up 0 bases and V 5 bases, and 17 bases lay outside the gene matches. The CDR3 extends over 19 amino acids. The CDR3 region has the DNA TGCAGTGCTCCCCGATCCTTTAGCGGGAGGATCCTTAGCACAGATACGCAGTATTTT. It specifies CSAPRSFSGRILSTDTQYF.

The V call is TRBV5-4, the J call TRBJ1-2, with no clear D. CDR3 length: 13 amino acids. Trimming took 5 bases from V and 2 from J, leaving 10 bases between them. Germline values: CDR1 SGHNT, CDR2 YYREEE (reference sequence). Here the CDR3 DNA reads TGTGCCAGCAGAGCGGGTATCAACTATGGCTACACCTTC. It translates to CASRAGINYGYTF. Filled out from reference TRBV5-4 and TRBJ1-2, the complete variable domain reads ETGVTQSPTHLIKTRGQQVTLRCSSQSGHNTVSWYQQALGQGPQFIFQYYREEENGRGNFPPRFSGLQFPNYSSELNVNALELDDSALYLCASRAGINYGYTFGSGTRLTVV.